The clone carrying this T cell receptor (beta chain) was found once. This sample stems from a study of blood T cell repertoires in COVID-19. Study-level information: Sources were T cells, B-cell-depleted T cells, or PBMCs; the material itself was cDNA or gDNA.

In the authors' workflow: Estimation of nucleated cell counts was performed using reference gene primer amplification. This table comes from immunoSEQ multiplex PCR, and its TCRdb copy is limited to in-frame clones, with some not included. D and trimming were read from the DNA, whereas the V and J calls and clone size are those reported in that table. The data show roughly 75,000 clones, with over 75% seen just once and 11% held by the top ten. The CDR3 length is 16 residues. The junction had 14 bases not matched to a gene; V was cut back by 3 bases and J by 11 bases. Germline CDR1 and CDR2: SGDLS and YYNGEE.

The sequenced sample was peripheral blood. The TCR originated in a man in his forties or fifties with acute or convalescent COVID-19. The rearrangement joins TRBV9 to TRBJ1-6; 7 bases match TRBD1. CDR3 DNA sequence: TGTGCCAGCAGCGCATCGCCGGGGCAGGGGGATCCACCCCTCCACTTT. Translation: CASSASPGQGDPPLHF.